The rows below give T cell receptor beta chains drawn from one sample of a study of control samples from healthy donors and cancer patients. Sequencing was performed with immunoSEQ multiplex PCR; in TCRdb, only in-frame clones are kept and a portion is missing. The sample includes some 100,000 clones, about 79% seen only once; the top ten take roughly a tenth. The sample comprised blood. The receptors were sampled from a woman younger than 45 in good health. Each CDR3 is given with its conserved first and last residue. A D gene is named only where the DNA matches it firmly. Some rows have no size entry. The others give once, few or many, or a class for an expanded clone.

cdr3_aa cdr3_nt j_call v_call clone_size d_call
CASSTHPASSGVAKNIQYF TGTGCCAGCAGCACCCACCCGGCCAGTAGCGGGGTTGCCAAAAACATTCAGTACTTC TRBJ2-4 TRBV5-5 - TRBD2
CASTSPGHKSGANVLTF TGTGCCAGTACTTCCCCGGGACACAAATCTGGGGCCAACGTCCTGACTTTC TRBJ2-6 TRBV19 - -
CASSLKLYGYTF TGTGCCAGCAGCCTTAAACTCTATGGCTACACCTTC TRBJ1-2 TRBV2 - -
CASSVGSAAGGEKLFF TGTGCCAGCAGTGTTGGTTCCGCAGCGGGGGGGGAAAAACTGTTTTTT TRBJ1-4 TRBV2 - -
CASQRAMGNEKLFF TGTGCCAGCCAGAGGGCCATGGGTAATGAAAAACTGTTTTTT TRBJ1-4 TRBV19 - -
CASSPLRASTDTQYF TGTGCCAGCTCACCACTAAGGGCTAGCACAGATACGCAGTATTTT TRBJ2-3 TRBV18 - -
CASSQEHGINYGYTF TGCGCCAGCAGCCAAGAACACGGCATAAACTATGGCTACACCTTC TRBJ1-2 TRBV4-3 - -
CASSLAVQETQYF TGTGCCAGCAGTTTAGCGGTCCAAGAGACCCAGTACTTC TRBJ2-5 TRBV5-6 - -
CASSPSGSSGANVLTF TGTGCCAGCAGCCCCAGCGGGAGCTCTGGGGCCAACGTCCTGACTTTC TRBJ2-6 TRBV9 - TRBD2
CASSFHRDRGLTEAFF TGTGCCAGCAGCTTTCACCGGGACAGGGGGCTTACTGAAGCTTTCTTT TRBJ1-1 TRBV7-8 - TRBD1
CASSVGARGDGYTF TGTGCCAGCAGCGTAGGGGCGAGGGGAGATGGCTACACCTTC TRBJ1-2 TRBV9 - -
CASSLVLGVGAKNIQYF TGTGCCAGCAGCTTAGTCCTGGGGGTAGGGGCCAAAAACATTCAGTACTTC TRBJ2-4 TRBV7-2 - -
CASSYSRTSNSGNTIYF TGTGCCAGCAGTTACTCGCGGACCTCAAACTCTGGAAACACCATATATTTT TRBJ1-3 TRBV6-2/TRBV6-3 few -
CASSVAQEPLWVNGYTF TGTGCCAGCAGCGTAGCCCAGGAACCCCTATGGGTTAATGGCTACACCTTC TRBJ1-2 TRBV9 - -
CASSLGQGAHYEQYF TGTGCCAGCAGCTTAGGGCAGGGGGCGCACTACGAGCAGTACTTC TRBJ2-7 TRBV11-2 - TRBD1
CAISASERTQYF TGTGCCATCAGTGCCTCGGAGCGCACGCAGTATTTT TRBJ2-3 TRBV10-3 - -
CATTRGGNTEAFF TGTGCCACTACGAGAGGGGGCAACACTGAAGCTTTCTTT TRBJ1-1 TRBV6-5 - TRBD1